Listed below are T cell receptor beta chains from one sample, sequenced in a study of molecular identifiers for immune sequencing clone quantification. TCRdb redid the calling of the PCR reads with MiXCR, one entry per CDR3 protein. The sample holds nearly 650,000 distinct CDR3 sequences, around 25% seen once. The sample taken for sequencing was naive CD8+ T cells from blood, with Jurkat cell RNA spiked in. All receptors come from a human donor in good health. Some libraries in this study had Jurkat cell RNA spiked in. The CDR3 runs from the conserved cysteine through the conserved F or W. Fields, in order: J gene, D gene, V gene, clone size, CDR3 protein, CDR3 DNA. A D gene is named only where the DNA matches it firmly. Clone size appears in some rows only: once, few, many, or a class for an expanded clone.

J: TRBJ2-3
D: TRBD1
V: TRBV30
size: many
CDR3: CAWTWDSYTDTQYF
DNA: TGTGCCTGGACCTGGGACAGCTACACAGATACGCAGTATTTT

J: TRBJ2-2
D: NA
V: TRBV20-1
size: NA
CDR3: CSARVADTGELFF
DNA: TGCAGTGCTAGAGTAGCGGACACCGGGGAGCTGTTTTTT

J: TRBJ2-5
D: NA
V: TRBV30
size: many
CDR3: CAWSAVGETQYF
DNA: TGTGCCTGGAGTGCGGTCGGGGAGACCCAGTACTTC

J: TRBJ2-1
D: TRBD2
V: TRBV7-8
size: few
CDR3: CASSFRLAGGLSSLYNEQFF
DNA: TGTGCCAGCAGCTTCCGACTAGCGGGGGGGCTTAGTTCCTTGTACAATGAGCAGTTCTTC

J: TRBJ2-4
D: TRBD2
V: TRBV5-1
size: many
CDR3: CASSLERAGGLAKNIQYF
DNA: TGCGCCAGCAGCTTGGAACGAGCGGGAGGTCTAGCCAAAAACATTCAGTACTTC

J: TRBJ1-2
D: NA
V: TRBV10-3
size: NA
CDR3: CAISESPVNYGYTF
DNA: TGTGCCATCAGTGAGTCCCCAGTTAACTATGGCTACACCTTC

J: TRBJ1-5
D: NA
V: TRBV6-5
size: NA
CDR3: CASRASAGTFTSNQPQHF
DNA: TGTGCCAGCAGGGCTTCAGCCGGGACATTCACTTCCAATCAGCCCCAGCATTTT

J: TRBJ2-2
D: TRBD2
V: TRBV4-3
size: few
CDR3: CASSQELAGAHTGELFF
DNA: TGCGCCAGCAGCCAAGAACTAGCGGGAGCGCACACCGGGGAGCTGTTTTTT

J: TRBJ2-7
D: NA
V: TRBV12-5
size: NA
CDR3: CASGWGDISYEQYF
DNA: TGTGCTAGTGGTTGGGGGGACATTTCCTACGAGCAGTACTTC

J: TRBJ1-4
D: NA
V: TRBV10-3
size: many
CDR3: CAISDAEWGEKLFF
DNA: TGTGCCATCAGTGACGCAGAGTGGGGTGAAAAACTGTTTTTT

J: TRBJ1-5
D: NA
V: TRBV2
size: many
CDR3: CASSESQRGINQPQHF
DNA: TGTGCCAGCAGTGAATCCCAACGCGGTATCAATCAGCCCCAGCATTTT

J: TRBJ2-1
D: NA
V: TRBV28
size: many
CDR3: CASSLTPGSYNEQFF
DNA: TGTGCCAGCAGTTTAACCCCAGGTAGCTACAATGAGCAGTTCTTC

J: TRBJ2-1
D: TRBD1
V: TRBV6-2/TRBV6-3
size: NA
CDR3: CASSNPAITGGSEQFF
DNA: TGTGCCAGCAGTAACCCTGCCATCACAGGGGGTAGTGAGCAGTTCTTC

J: TRBJ2-3
D: NA
V: TRBV5-3
size: NA
CDR3: CASSRGEGTPSTDTQYF
DNA: TGTGCCAGCAGCCGCGGCGAGGGGACCCCATCCACAGATACGCAGTATTTT

J: TRBJ2-3
D: TRBD2
V: TRBV28
size: few
CDR3: CASSFRGLATDTQYF
DNA: TGTGCCAGCAGTTTCAGGGGACTAGCGACAGATACGCAGTATTTT

J: TRBJ2-5
D: NA
V: TRBV2
size: NA
CDR3: CAREEVRGFLRAQYF
DNA: TGTGCCAGGGAGGAGGTTAGGGGGTTCCTCCGTGCCCAGTACTTC

J: TRBJ2-7
D: TRBD1
V: TRBV11-2
size: NA
CDR3: CASTTWTGGSYEQYF
DNA: TGTGCCAGCACCACTTGGACAGGGGGTTCCTACGAGCAGTACTTC

J: TRBJ1-2
D: NA
V: TRBV12-5
size: few
CDR3: CASGPLGTGPPRGYTF
DNA: TGTGCTAGTGGACCCCTAGGAACGGGCCCTCCTAGGGGCTACACCTTC

J: TRBJ1-2
D: TRBD1
V: TRBV27
size: many
CDR3: CASSFGRGHRGYTF
DNA: TGTGCCAGCAGTTTCGGCAGGGGGCATAGAGGCTACACCTTC

J: TRBJ1-5
D: NA
V: TRBV19
size: NA
CDR3: CASSIGPGGGQPQHF
DNA: TGTGCCAGTAGTATCGGGCCAGGAGGAGGACAGCCCCAGCATTTT

J: TRBJ2-5
D: TRBD1
V: TRBV19
size: NA
CDR3: CASSWTGALETQYF
DNA: TGTGCCAGTAGCTGGACAGGGGCCCTAGAGACCCAGTACTTC

J: TRBJ2-7
D: TRBD2
V: TRBV3-1
size: many
CDR3: CASSHGTAGLVSHEQYF
DNA: TGTGCCAGCAGCCACGGCACTGCGGGACTAGTATCCCACGAGCAGTACTTC

J: TRBJ2-3
D: NA
V: TRBV20-1
size: NA
CDR3: CSAGSLRGPDTQYF
DNA: TGCAGTGCTGGATCCCTACGGGGGCCAGATACGCAGTATTTT

J: TRBJ2-7
D: TRBD2
V: TRBV7-3
size: once
CDR3: CARSLMGGAYEQYF
DNA: TGTGCCCGCAGCTTAATGGGGGGGGCCTACGAGCAGTACTTC

J: TRBJ1-2
D: TRBD1
V: TRBV19
size: NA
CDR3: CASGGQGFGGYTF
DNA: TGTGCCAGTGGCGGACAGGGGTTCGGTGGCTACACCTTC

J: TRBJ2-3
D: NA
V: TRBV19
size: few
CDR3: CAAGTDGDTQYF
DNA: TGTGCCGCCGGGACGGATGGAGATACGCAGTATTTT

J: TRBJ2-7
D: TRBD2
V: TRBV7-9
size: NA
CDR3: CTSSPRGSGSYEQYF
DNA: TGTACCAGCAGCCCTCGGGGTAGCGGGAGCTACGAGCAGTACTTC

J: TRBJ2-3
D: NA
V: TRBV20-1
size: few
CDR3: CSAPGSGPDTDTQYF
DNA: TGCAGTGCCCCCGGTAGCGGTCCTGACACAGATACGCAGTATTTT

J: TRBJ2-2
D: NA
V: TRBV2
size: many
CDR3: CAKLQRTGELFF
DNA: TGTGCCAAATTACAGAGAACCGGGGAGCTGTTTTTT

J: TRBJ1-4
D: NA
V: TRBV4-3
size: many
CDR3: CASSPIAGEEKLFF
DNA: TGCGCCAGCAGCCCCATTGCAGGGGAAGAAAAACTGTTTTTT

J: TRBJ2-1
D: NA
V: TRBV19
size: NA
CDR3: CASRETTSGDSVEQFF
DNA: TGTGCCAGTAGAGAGACAACTAGTGGGGATTCGGTCGAGCAGTTCTTC

J: TRBJ2-7
D: NA
V: TRBV14
size: many
CDR3: CASSQRTASYEQYF
DNA: TGTGCCAGCAGCCAGCGGACTGCATCCTACGAGCAGTACTTC

J: TRBJ2-7
D: NA
V: TRBV3-1
size: few
CDR3: CASSQQTLSSYEQYF
DNA: TGTGCCAGCAGCCAACAGACACTGAGCTCCTACGAGCAGTACTTC

J: TRBJ2-5
D: NA
V: TRBV7-6
size: NA
CDR3: CASMSLTVETQYF
DNA: TGTGCCAGCATGAGTCTTACGGTCGAGACCCAGTACTTC

J: TRBJ2-1
D: NA
V: TRBV6-2/TRBV6-3
size: NA
CDR3: CASSYSPGTEQFF
DNA: TGTGCCAGCAGTTACTCGCCGGGGACTGAGCAGTTCTTC

J: TRBJ2-3
D: TRBD1
V: TRBV12-3/TRBV12-4
size: NA
CDR3: CASGLGVGGTGTGGDTQYF
DNA: TGTGCCAGCGGTTTAGGCGTGGGTGGGACCGGGACAGGAGGAGATACGCAGTATTTT

J: TRBJ2-7
D: TRBD2
V: TRBV20-1
size: NA
CDR3: CSARDLSAGGRSYEQYF
DNA: TGCAGTGCTAGAGATTTGTCAGCGGGGGGACGGTCCTACGAGCAGTACTTC

J: TRBJ1-4
D: NA
V: TRBV12-5
size: many
CDR3: CASGLATGTDEKLFF
DNA: TGTGCTAGTGGTTTGGCTACAGGAACGGACGAAAAACTGTTTTTT

J: TRBJ1-2
D: NA
V: TRBV13
size: NA
CDR3: CASSGGDLPFYGYAF
DNA: TGTGCCAGCAGCGGGGGGGACCTCCCCTTTTATGGCTACGCCTTC

J: TRBJ2-5
D: TRBD1
V: TRBV12-3/TRBV12-4
size: many
CDR3: CASSLADRRQETQYF
DNA: TGTGCCAGCAGTTTGGCGGACAGGCGACAAGAGACCCAGTACTTC

J: TRBJ2-5
D: TRBD2
V: TRBV30
size: NA
CDR3: CAWSDPGLAGETQYF
DNA: TGTGCCTGGAGTGATCCCGGACTAGCGGGAGAGACCCAGTACTTC

J: TRBJ2-3
D: TRBD2
V: TRBV7-2
size: many
CDR3: CASSYLSGTSTDTQYF
DNA: TGTGCCAGCAGCTACCTTAGCGGGACTAGCACAGATACGCAGTATTTT